This TCR beta chain was profiled in a study of cytomegalovirus exposure and HLA in healthy donors. Study observations and caveats: There were several of the most significant clusters that appeared linked to common viral pathogens in a later analysis. The authors later linked a missense DCLRE1C variant to TCR beta V- and J-gene trimming.

As concerns this clone: Its antigen is not identified.

The CDR3 extends over 11 amino acids. The germline V gene encodes CDR1 SGHNT and CDR2 YYREEE (reference sequence). Trimming removed 3 bases from V and 3 bases from J, with 4 bases in between. Primers for the PCR totalled 60 Vbeta and 13 Jbeta. The repertoire was sequenced with immunoSEQ multiplex PCR; TCRdb's copy has only in-frame clones and lacks some. The sample lists around 140,000 clones, about 87% occurring once. The sample taken for sequencing was PBMCs. The receptor comes from a woman in her 30s in good health and CMV-seronegative. The chain links TRBV5-4 to TRBJ2-7; D not certain. This chain's CDR3 is CASSSSYEQYF. The CDR3 DNA reads TGTGCCAGCAGCTCCAGCTACGAGCAGTACTTC.